Each of the 21 T cell receptor beta chains below was sequenced from the same sample in a study of T cell responses to AZD1222 COVID-19 vaccine. Repertoires were generated with immunoSEQ multiplex PCR, while TCRdb's copy carries only in-frame clones and drops some. The table lists 150,000 to 200,000 clones, around 89% of them singletons. The specimen comprised peripheral blood, sampled 28 days after the second AZD1222 dose. The receptors shown here come from an adult who received the AZD1222 COVID-19 vaccine.

V and J are TRBV30 and TRBJ1-3; D remains unclear. V lost 2 bases to trimming and J lost 0 bases, with 11 bases between them. This CDR3 has 15 amino acids. CDR1 GTSNPN and CDR2 SVGIG come from the germline V gene (reference sequence). CDR3 nucleotide sequence: TGTGCCTGGAGTTTTGGGCACCGCTCTGGAAACACCATATATTTT. Protein sequence: CAWSFGHRSGNTIYF. The variable domain in full, with the rest retrieved from reference TRBV30 and TRBJ1-3, is SQTIHQWPATLVQPVGSPLSLECTVEGTSNPNLYWYRQAAGRGLQLLFYSVGIGQISSEVPQNLSASRPQDRQFILSSKKLLLSDSGFYLCAWSFGHRSGNTIYFGEGSWLTVV.

The V and J genes are TRBV5-5 and TRBJ2-7; D is tentatively TRBD1 or TRBD2 (5 bases each). The CDR3 has 15 amino acids. V lost 2 bases and J 2 bases, leaving 14 bases between the germline ends. Germline V lookup: CDR1 SGHKS, CDR2 YYEKEE (reference sequence). CDR3: CASSFSGWGTYEQYF. The CDR3 DNA is TGTGCCAGCAGCTTTTCAGGGTGGGGGACCTACGAGCAGTACTTC.

The gene calls are TRBV30 and TRBJ2-3; tentative D call: TRBD2 (6 bases). V gave up 0 bases and J gave up 2 bases, with 12 bases separating them. Germline CDR1 is GTSNPN and CDR2 is SVGIG (reference sequence). The CDR3 extends over 15 amino acids. The CDR3 here is CAWSVGTPSTDTQYF. The CDR3 DNA follows: TGTGCCTGGAGTGTGGGGACTCCCTCCACAGATACGCAGTATTTT.

The CDR3 reads CASSVQVGSYNEQFF. The CDR3 DNA sequence: TGTGCCAGCAGTGTCCAGGTGGGGTCCTACAATGAGCAGTTCTTC. The chain uses TRBV6-4 and TRBJ2-1, with D unclear. Per germline, CDR1 MRHNA and CDR2 SNTAGT. V dropped 4 bases and J dropped 1 base, with 11 bases sitting between them. CDR3 length: 15 residues.

The chain combines TRBV20-1 with TRBJ2-2, with 8 bases fitting TRBD1. V was clipped by 3 bases and J by 7 bases; unmatched bases: 7. The CDR3 is 14 amino acids. Germline V lookup: CDR1 DFQATT, CDR2 SNEGSKA (reference sequence). DNA of the CDR3: TGCAGTGCTAGTCCAGGGGGCTACGACGGGGAGCTGTTTTTT. It yields the protein CSASPGGYDGELFF.

DNA of the CDR3: TGTGCCAGTAGAGTGGAGGGAGGTTACTATGGCTACACCTTC. This translates into CASRVEGGYYGYTF. V and J are TRBV19 and TRBJ1-2; D uncertain. Trimming removed 6 bases from V and 3 bases from J, with 14 bases in between. Germline V gene sequence: CDR1 LNHDA, CDR2 SQIVND (reference sequence). The CDR3 extends over 14 amino acids.

CDR3 loop: CASQGTEYTGELFF. CDR3 bases: TGTGCCTCACAGGGGACGGAATACACCGGGGAGCTGTTTTTT. V usage is TRBV10-3 and J usage is TRBJ2-2; 7 bases align to TRBD1. The CDR3 extends over 14 amino acids. J lost 3 bases, V lost 11 bases, and 9 bases had no gene match. CDR1 and CDR2 from the germline V gene are ENHRY and SYGVKD.

V and J are TRBV3-1 (or the pseudogene TRBV3-2) and TRBJ1-1, with unresolved D. Germline-derived CDR1 and CDR2 are LGHDT and YNNKEL (reference sequence). This CDR3 contains 14 residues. Trimming left V 4 bases short and J 4 bases short, with 13 bases between. In DNA, the CDR3 is TGTGCCAGCAGCCCCCAAAGTTGGGGCACTGAAGCTTTCTTT. It encodes CASSPQSWGTEAFF.

The chain recombines TRBV7-8 with TRBJ2-2, with 7 bases matching TRBD1. Germline V gene sequence: CDR1 SGHVS, CDR2 FQNEAQ. With 4 bases clipped from V and 0 bases from J, the junction kept 8 bases outside the gene matches. The CDR3 is made up of 17 amino acids. CDR3 amino acids: CASSSTHGTANTGELFF. DNA for the CDR3: TGTGCCAGCAGCTCCACTCACGGGACAGCGAACACCGGGGAGCTGTTTTTT.

V and J are TRBV6-5 and TRBJ2-7, with a tentative D call TRBD1 (6 bases). Germline loops: CDR1 MNHEY, CDR2 SVGAGI. The CDR3 sequence is 13 residues long. Trimming stripped 5 bases from V and 5 bases from J, with 13 bases between. The CDR3 spells CASSLQGGNEQYF. In DNA, the CDR3 is TGTGCCAGCAGTCTACAGGGTGGCAACGAGCAGTACTTC.

The V and J genes are TRBV11-2 and TRBJ1-5; 8 nucleotides match TRBD1. CDR3 size: 17 residues. From germline, CDR1 is SGHAT and CDR2 FQNNGV. V shed 1 base, J shed 7 bases, and the junction held 12 bases outside the gene matches. CDR3 region: CASSLATGQGRRQPQHF. The CDR3 nucleotides are TGTGCCAGCAGCTTAGCCACCGGACAGGGAAGGCGCCAGCCCCAGCATTTT.

The chain links TRBV6-1 to TRBJ1-5, with 12 bases fitting TRBD1. V dropped 4 bases and J dropped 5; count of bases not matched to a gene: 9. This CDR3 has 17 residues. Germline CDR1 reads MNHNS; CDR2 reads SASEGT. The CDR3 DNA follows: TGTGCCAGCAGTGCGGGACAGGGGGCGAGGTCTCATCAGCCCCAGCATTTT. This translates into CASSAGQGARSHQPQHF.

The rearrangement uses TRBV18 and TRBJ2-1; 10 positions match TRBD2. J was trimmed by 8 bases and V by 6 bases; bases with no gene match: 10. CDR1 and CDR2 (germline): KGHSH, LQKENI. CDR3 length: 15 residues. The CDR3 bases are TGTGCCAGCTCGCCCCAGCGGGGGGGCGACCATGAGCAGTTCTTC. This gives the protein CASSPQRGGDHEQFF.

The genes are TRBV9 and TRBJ1-2, with TRBD1 matching 7 bases. V lost 4 bases and J lost 8; bases outside the gene matches: 11. The CDR3 has 14 amino acids. Germline V gives CDR1 SGDLS, CDR2 YYNGEE. CDR3 DNA: TGTGCCAGCAGCCCCACAGGGGATTGGAGGGGCTACACCTTC. Amino acids: CASSPTGDWRGYTF.

CDR3 DNA sequence: TGCGCCAGCAGCTTGGGTGGAAATTCACCCCTCCACTTT. It specifies CASSLGGNSPLHF. The chain couples TRBV5-1 to TRBJ1-6; no definite D call. This CDR3 is 13 amino acids long. Trimming stripped 0 bases from V and 7 bases from J, with 5 bases between. Germline loops: CDR1 SGHRS, CDR2 YFSETQ.

The chain combines TRBV9 with TRBJ2-7; D is ambiguous. Germline V gives CDR1 SGDLS, CDR2 YYNGEE. CDR3 length: 12 residues. V lost 7 bases, J lost 2 bases, and 10 bases lay in between. CDR3 amino acids: CASGPFTYEQYF. The CDR3 DNA follows: TGTGCCAGCGGGCCCTTTACCTACGAGCAGTACTTC.

The chain couples TRBV6-5 to TRBJ2-2, with TRBD1 matching over 10 bases. This CDR3 has 15 residues. J was trimmed by 3 bases and V by 6 bases; bases with no gene match: 4. Germline lookup yields CDR1 MNHEY and CDR2 SVGAGI. For the CDR3, the DNA is TGTGCCAGCAGAGCCGGGACAGGGGACACCGGGGAGCTGTTTTTT. Its translation is CASRAGTGDTGELFF.

V gene TRBV24-1 combines with J gene TRBJ2-6; unclear D gene. This CDR3 has 15 residues. Trimming pared 4 bases from V and 4 bases from J, leaving 10 bases between. Per the germline V gene, CDR1 is KGHDR and CDR2 is SFDVKD. The CDR3 bases are TGTGCCACCAGTGACGCTTCTTCGGGGGCCAACGTCCTGACTTTC. The encoded protein is CATSDASSGANVLTF.

This chain uses TRBV5-1 with TRBJ1-2; TRBD1 matches 10 bases. CDR1 is SGHRS, CDR2 YFSETQ, per germline. Trimming took 5 bases from V and 5 from J; bases not matched to a gene: 3. This CDR3 region has 13 residues. CDR3 DNA: TGCGCCAGCAGTGTGGGACAGGGGTATGGCTACACCTTC. Protein: CASSVGQGYGYTF.

This clone was counted only a few times. This rearrangement joins TRBV6-5 to TRBJ1-2; TRBD1 might be the D (5 bases). Per the germline V gene, CDR1 is MNHEY and CDR2 is SVGAGI. This CDR3 region has 13 residues. V was cut by 10 bases and J by 5 bases, with 17 bases left in between. The CDR3: CATQQGNGYGYTF. CDR3 coding DNA: TGTGCCACCCAGCAGGGTAATGGTTATGGCTACACCTTC.

This sequence joins TRBV25-1 and TRBJ2-3; D is tentatively TRBD1 or TRBD2 (7 bases each). Germline CDR1 MGHDK, CDR2 SYGVNS. V lost 3 bases, J lost 4 bases, and 11 bases lay in between. CDR3 length: 14 amino acids. The CDR3 reads CASSEAGGADTQYF. The CDR3 DNA follows: TGTGCCAGCAGTGAGGCAGGGGGGGCAGATACGCAGTATTTT.